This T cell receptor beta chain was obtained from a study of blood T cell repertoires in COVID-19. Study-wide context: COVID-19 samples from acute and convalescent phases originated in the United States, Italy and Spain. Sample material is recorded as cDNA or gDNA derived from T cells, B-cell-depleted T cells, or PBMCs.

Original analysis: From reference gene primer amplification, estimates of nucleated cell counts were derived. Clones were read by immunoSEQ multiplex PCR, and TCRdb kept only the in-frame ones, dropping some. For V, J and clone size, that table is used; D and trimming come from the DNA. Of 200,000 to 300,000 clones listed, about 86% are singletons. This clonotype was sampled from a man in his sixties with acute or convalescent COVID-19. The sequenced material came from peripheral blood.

CDR3 coding DNA: TGTGCCAGCAGCATTTCAGCGGGAGTAGATACGCAGTATTTT. It codes for CASSISAGVDTQYF. This chain links TRBV2 with TRBJ2-3; 8 bases fit TRBD2. This CDR3 spans 14 amino acids. After removal of 6 bases from V and 5 bases from J, the junction contained 7 bases not matched to a gene. Germline V gene lookup returns CDR1 SNHLY and CDR2 FYNNEI. Combining the CDR3 with reference TRBV2 and TRBJ2-3 gives the whole variable domain EPEVTQTPSHQVTQMGQEVILRCVPISNHLYFYWYRQILGQKVEFLVSFYNNEISEKSEIFDDQFSVERPDGSNFTLKIRSTKLEDSAMYFCASSISAGVDTQYFGPGTRLTVL.